The clone carrying this TCR beta chain appeared a few times. What it recognizes is unknown. This record belongs to a study of cytomegalovirus exposure and HLA in healthy donors. Study as a whole: There were about 85 million unique TCRs (from HLA-typed donors) in an early data release.

Germline loops: CDR1 SGDLS, CDR2 YYNGEE. V lost 3 bases, J lost 7 bases, and 6 bases stayed unmatched. This CDR3 is built from 14 residues. Findings of the study overall: A link between a missense DCLRE1C variant and TCR beta V- and J-gene trimming emerged from a later analysis.

Primers for the PCR totalled 60 Vbeta and 13 Jbeta. Study processing details: An analysis performed later counted roughly 80 million unique TCR beta chains (approximately 10 million of them shared). Data came from immunoSEQ multiplex PCR; TCRdb stores just in-frame clones and leaves some out. V and J calls and clone size are those listed in that table; D and trimming were worked out from the DNA. The table has some 170,000 clones, roughly 80% seen once. The genes are TRBV9 and TRBJ2-2; 7 nucleotides agree with TRBD1. Sequenced input: PBMCs. The source is a man aged 18 to 29 in good health and CMV-seropositive. The CDR3 region has the DNA TGTGCCAGCAGCGCACAGGGGTGGGGCGGGGAGCTGTTTTTT. This sequence encodes CASSAQGWGGELFF.